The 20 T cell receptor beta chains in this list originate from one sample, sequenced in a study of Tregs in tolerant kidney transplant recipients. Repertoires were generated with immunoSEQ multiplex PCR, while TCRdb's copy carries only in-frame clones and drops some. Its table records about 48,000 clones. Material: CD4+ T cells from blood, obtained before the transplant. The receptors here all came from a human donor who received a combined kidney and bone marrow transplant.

CDR3 loop: CASSSFQTQYF. The sequenced CDR3 bases are TGTGCCAGCAGCTCCTTCCAGACG. The chain joins TRBV2 to TRBJ2-3; D is unresolved. The read ends 3 residues before the CDR3 terminus; that terminus is restored from the germline J gene. Germline assignment: CDR1 SNHLY and CDR2 FYNNEI. The CDR3 consists of 11 residues. The entire variable domain, with the rest obtained from reference TRBV2 and TRBJ2-3, is as follows: EPEVTQTPSHQVTQMGQEVILRCVPISNHLYFYWYRQILGQKVEFLVSFYNNEISEKSEIFDDQFSVERPDGSNFTLKIRSTKLEDSAMYFCASSSFQTQYFGPGTRLTVL.

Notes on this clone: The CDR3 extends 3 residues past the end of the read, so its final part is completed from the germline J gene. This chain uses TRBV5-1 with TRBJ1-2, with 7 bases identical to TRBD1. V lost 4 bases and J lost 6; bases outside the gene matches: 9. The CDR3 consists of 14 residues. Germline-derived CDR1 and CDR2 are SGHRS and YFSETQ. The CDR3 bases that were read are TGCGCCAGCAGCCCGACCCTACAGGGGAATGGC. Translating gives CASSPTLQGNG. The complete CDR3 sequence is CASSPTLQGNGYTF.

CDR3 bases read: TGCGCCAGCAGCTGGGGACAGGCGCTAAACACTGAA. Its protein is CASSWGQALNTE. The whole CDR3 protein reads CASSWGQALNTEAFF. The chain has TRBV5-1 and TRBJ1-1, with 8 bases matching TRBD1. Read sequence stops 3 residues before the CDR3 end, and the germline J gene provides the missing end. J gave up 2 bases and V 3 bases, and 6 bases lay outside the gene matches. Germline assignment: CDR1 SGHRS and CDR2 YFSETQ. CDR3 length: 15 amino acids.

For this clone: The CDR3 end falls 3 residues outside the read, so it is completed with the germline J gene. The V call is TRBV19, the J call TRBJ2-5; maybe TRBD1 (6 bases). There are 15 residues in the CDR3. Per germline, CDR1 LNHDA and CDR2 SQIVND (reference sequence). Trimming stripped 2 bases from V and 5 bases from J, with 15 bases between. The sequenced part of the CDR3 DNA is TGTGCCAGTAGTATAAGGGACACTATATGGGAGACC. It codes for CASSIRDTIWET. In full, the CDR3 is CASSIRDTIWETQYF.

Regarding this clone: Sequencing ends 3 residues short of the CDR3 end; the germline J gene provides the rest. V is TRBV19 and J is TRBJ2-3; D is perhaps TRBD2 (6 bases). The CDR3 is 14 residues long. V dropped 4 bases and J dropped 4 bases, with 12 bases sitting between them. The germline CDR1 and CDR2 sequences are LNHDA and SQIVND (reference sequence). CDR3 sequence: CASSTTSFSDTQYF. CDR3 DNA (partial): TGTGCCAGTAGTACGACTAGTTTCTCAGATACG. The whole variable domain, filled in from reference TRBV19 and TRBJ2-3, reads DGGITQSPKYLFRKEGQNVTLSCEQNLNHDAMYWYRQDPGQGLRLIYYSQIVNDFQKGDIAEGYSVSREKKESFPLTVTSAQKNPTAFYLCASSTTSFSDTQYFGPGTRLTVL.

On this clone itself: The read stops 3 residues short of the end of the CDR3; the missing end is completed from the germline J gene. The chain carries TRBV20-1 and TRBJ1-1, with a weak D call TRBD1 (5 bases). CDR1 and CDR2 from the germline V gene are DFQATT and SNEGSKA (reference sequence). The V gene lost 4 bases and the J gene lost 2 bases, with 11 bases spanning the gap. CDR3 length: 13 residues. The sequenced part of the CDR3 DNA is TGCAGTGCTAAAGTAGGGGTAAACACTGAA. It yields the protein CSAKVGVNTE. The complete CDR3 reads CSAKVGVNTEAFF.

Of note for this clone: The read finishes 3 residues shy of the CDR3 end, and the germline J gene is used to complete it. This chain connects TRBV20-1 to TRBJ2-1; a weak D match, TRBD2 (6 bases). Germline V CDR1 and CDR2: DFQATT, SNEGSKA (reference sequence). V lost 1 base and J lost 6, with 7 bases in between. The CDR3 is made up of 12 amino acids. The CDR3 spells CSARGLGNEQFF. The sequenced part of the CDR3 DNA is TGCAGTGCTAGAGGACTAGGCAATGAG.

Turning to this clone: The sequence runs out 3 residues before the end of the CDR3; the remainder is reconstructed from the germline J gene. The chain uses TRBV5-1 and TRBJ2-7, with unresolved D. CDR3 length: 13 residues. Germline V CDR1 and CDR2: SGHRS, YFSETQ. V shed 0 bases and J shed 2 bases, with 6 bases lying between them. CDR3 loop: CASSLDRTYEQYF. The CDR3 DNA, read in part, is TGCGCCAGCAGCTTGGACAGAACCTACGAG.

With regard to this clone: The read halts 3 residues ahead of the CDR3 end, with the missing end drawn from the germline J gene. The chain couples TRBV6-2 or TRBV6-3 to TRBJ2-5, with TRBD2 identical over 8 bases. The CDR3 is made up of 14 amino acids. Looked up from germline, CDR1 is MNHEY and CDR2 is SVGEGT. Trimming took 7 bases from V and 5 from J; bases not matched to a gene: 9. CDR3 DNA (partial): TGTGCCAGCAATCGGGCGGGAGGAAGGGAGACC. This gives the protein CASNRAGGRET. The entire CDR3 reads CASNRAGGRETQYF.

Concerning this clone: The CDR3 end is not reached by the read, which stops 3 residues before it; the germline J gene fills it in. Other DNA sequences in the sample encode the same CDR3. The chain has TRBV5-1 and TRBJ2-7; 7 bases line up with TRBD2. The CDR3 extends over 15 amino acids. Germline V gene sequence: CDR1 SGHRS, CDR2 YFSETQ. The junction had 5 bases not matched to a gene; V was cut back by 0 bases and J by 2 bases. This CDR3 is CASSLGAGETYEQYF. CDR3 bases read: TGCGCCAGCAGCTTGGGGGCGGGGGAGACCTACGAG.

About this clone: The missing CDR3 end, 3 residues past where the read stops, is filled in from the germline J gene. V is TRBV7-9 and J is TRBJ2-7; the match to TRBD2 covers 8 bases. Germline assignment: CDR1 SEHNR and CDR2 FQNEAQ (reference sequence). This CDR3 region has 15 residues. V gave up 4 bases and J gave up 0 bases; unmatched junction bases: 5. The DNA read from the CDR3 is TGTGCCAGCAGCTATTTTGGGACTAGCTCCTACGAG. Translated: CASSYFGTSSYE. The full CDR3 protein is CASSYFGTSSYEQYF. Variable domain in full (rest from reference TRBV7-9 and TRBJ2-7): DTGVSQNPRHKITKRGQNVTFRCDPISEHNRLYWYRQTLGQGPEFLTYFQNEAQLEKSRLLSDRFSAERPKGSFSTLEIQRTEQGDSAMYLCASSYFGTSSYEQYFGPGTRLTVT.

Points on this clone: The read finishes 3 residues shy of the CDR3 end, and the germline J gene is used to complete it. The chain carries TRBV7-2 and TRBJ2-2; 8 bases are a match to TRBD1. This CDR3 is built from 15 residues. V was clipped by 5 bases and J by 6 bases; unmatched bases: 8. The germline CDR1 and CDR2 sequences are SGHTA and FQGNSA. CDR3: CASSLIPRGPGELFF. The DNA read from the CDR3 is TGTGCCAGCAGCCTTATCCCCAGGGGGCCCGGGGAG. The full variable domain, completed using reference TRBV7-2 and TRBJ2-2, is GAGVSQSPSNKVTEKGKDVELRCDPISGHTALYWYRQSLGQGLEFLIYFQGNSAPDKSGLPSDRFSAERTGGSVSTLTIQRTQQEDSAVYLCASSLIPRGPGELFFGEGSRLTVL.

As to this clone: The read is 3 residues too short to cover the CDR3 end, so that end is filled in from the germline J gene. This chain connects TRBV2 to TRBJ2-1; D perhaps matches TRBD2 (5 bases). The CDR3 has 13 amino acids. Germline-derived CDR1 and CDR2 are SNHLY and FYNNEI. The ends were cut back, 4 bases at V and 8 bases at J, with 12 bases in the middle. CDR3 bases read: TGTGCCAGCAGTGGAGGCCCAGCGGATGAG. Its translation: CASSGGPADE. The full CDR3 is CASSGGPADEQFF.

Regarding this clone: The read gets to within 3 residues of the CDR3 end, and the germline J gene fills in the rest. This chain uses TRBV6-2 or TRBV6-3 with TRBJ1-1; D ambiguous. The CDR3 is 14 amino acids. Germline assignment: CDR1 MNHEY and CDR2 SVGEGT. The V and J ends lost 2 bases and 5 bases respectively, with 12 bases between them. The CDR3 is CASSYAGSLTEAFF. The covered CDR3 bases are TGTGCCAGCAGTTACGCAGGATCGTTGACTGAA.

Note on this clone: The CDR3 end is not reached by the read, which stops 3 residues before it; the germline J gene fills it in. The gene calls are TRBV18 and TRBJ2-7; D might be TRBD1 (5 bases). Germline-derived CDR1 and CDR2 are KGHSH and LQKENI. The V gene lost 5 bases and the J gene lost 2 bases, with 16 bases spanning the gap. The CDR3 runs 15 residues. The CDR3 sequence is CASSSSGLGTYEQYF. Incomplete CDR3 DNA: TGTGCCAGCTCATCATCAGGGCTAGGGACCTACGAG.

The CDR3 DNA, read in part, is TGTGCCAGCAGCTCCTCCGGCAATGAG. It yields the protein CASSSSGNE. The full CDR3 reads CASSSSGNEQFF. V is TRBV7-9 and J is TRBJ2-1; D remains unclear. The CDR3 end is not reached by the read, which stops 3 residues before it; the germline J gene fills it in. Germline V lookup: CDR1 SEHNR, CDR2 FQNEAQ (reference sequence). Trimming shortened V by 4 bases and J by 6 bases, and 7 bases separated the two germline ends. The CDR3 extends over 12 amino acids.

The chain's CDR3 is CASSLVGFSYEQYF. Incomplete CDR3 DNA: TGTGCCAGCAGCTTAGTTGGCTTTTCCTACGAG. The chain links TRBV7-2 to TRBJ2-7; unclear D gene. The CDR3 end is not reached by the read, which stops 3 residues before it; the germline J gene fills it in. The germline V gene encodes CDR1 SGHTA and CDR2 FQGNSA. The CDR3 runs to 14 residues. V was clipped by 1 base and J by 1 base, with 8 bases between them.

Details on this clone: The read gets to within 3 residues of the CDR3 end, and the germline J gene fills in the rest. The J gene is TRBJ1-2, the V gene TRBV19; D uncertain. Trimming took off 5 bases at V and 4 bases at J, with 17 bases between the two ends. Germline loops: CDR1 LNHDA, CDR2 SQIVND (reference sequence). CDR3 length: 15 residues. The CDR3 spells CASSPQPRRGYGYTF. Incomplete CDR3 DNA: TGTGCCAGTAGTCCTCAGCCAAGACGGGGCTATGGC.

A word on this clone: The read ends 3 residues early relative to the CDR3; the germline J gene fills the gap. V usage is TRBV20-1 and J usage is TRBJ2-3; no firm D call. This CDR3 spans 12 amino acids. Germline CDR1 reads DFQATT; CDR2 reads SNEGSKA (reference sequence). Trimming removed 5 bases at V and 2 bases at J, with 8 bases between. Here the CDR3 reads CSAVGHTDTQYF. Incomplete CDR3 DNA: TGCAGTGCTGTAGGGCACACAGATACG.

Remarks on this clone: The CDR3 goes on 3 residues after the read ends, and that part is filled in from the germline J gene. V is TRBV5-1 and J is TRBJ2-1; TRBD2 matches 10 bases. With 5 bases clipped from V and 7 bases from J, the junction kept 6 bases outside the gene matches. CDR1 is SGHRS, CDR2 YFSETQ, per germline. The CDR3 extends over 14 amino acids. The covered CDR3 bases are TGCGCCAGCAGTAGTCTAGCGGGAGTTAATGAG. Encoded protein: CASSSLAGVNE. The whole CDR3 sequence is CASSSLAGVNEQFF.